Each of the 9 T cell receptor beta chains below was sequenced from the same sample in a study of cytomegalovirus exposure and HLA in healthy donors. The PCR used 60 Vbeta and 13 Jbeta primers. Profiling relied on immunoSEQ multiplex PCR, and the TCRdb table lists in-frame clones only, not all of them. The table has fewer than 100,000 clones, about 80% seen once. Sequencing was done on a sample of PBMCs. These receptors all stem from a man between 60 and 70 years old in good health and CMV-seropositive.

The chain has TRBV12-5 and TRBJ1-4; tentative D call: TRBD1 (5 bases). Trimming took 2 bases from V and 0 from J, leaving 7 bases between them. Germline V gene data show CDR1 as LGHNT and CDR2 as FRNRAP. CDR3 length: 15 residues. The CDR3 DNA reads TGTGCTAGTGGTTTGACGGGGGCAACTAATGAAAAACTGTTTTTT. It specifies CASGLTGATNEKLFF.

This clone was counted a single time. V usage is TRBV5-1 and J usage is TRBJ1-2; D perhaps matches TRBD1 (5 bases). The V gene lost 4 bases and the J gene lost 8 bases, with 21 bases spanning the gap. Per germline, CDR1 SGHRS and CDR2 YFSETQ. The CDR3 runs 15 residues. The CDR3 DNA reads as TGCGCCAGCAGCCTTCGGGACTATCTGAGCTCGGGCTACACCTTC. Its translation: CASSLRDYLSSGYTF. Full variable domain (remainder filled in from reference TRBV5-1 and TRBJ1-2): KAGVTQTPRYLIKTRGQQVTLSCSPISGHRSVSWYQQTPGQGLQFLFEYFSETQRNKGNFPGRFSGRQFSNSRSEMNVSTLELGDSALYLCASSLRDYLSSGYTFGSGTRLTVV.

This chain uses TRBV19 with TRBJ2-3; 12 positions agree with TRBD2. The ends lost 3 bases at V and 2 bases at J; junction bases unmatched: 3. Germline V CDR1 and CDR2: LNHDA, SQIVND (reference sequence). CDR3 length: 16 amino acids. DNA for the CDR3: TGTGCCAGTAGTATTACTAGCGGGGGGCCCACAGATACGCAGTATTTT. It specifies CASSITSGGPTDTQYF.

The chain links TRBV7-9 to TRBJ2-5; TRBD1 matches 7 bases. The CDR3 loop spans 14 amino acids. Germline V lookup: CDR1 SEHNR, CDR2 FQNEAQ (reference sequence). J gave up 6 bases and V 5 bases, and 9 bases lay outside the gene matches. The CDR3 coding sequence is TGTGCCAGCAGCGTCGGGACAGTTGAAAAGACCCAGTACTTC. As protein: CASSVGTVEKTQYF.

V usage is TRBV7-6 and J usage is TRBJ2-5; D is possibly TRBD1 (6 bases). Trimming removed 2 bases at V and 1 base at J, with 14 bases between. Germline CDR1 SGHVS, CDR2 FNYEAQ. This CDR3 has 16 amino acids. The CDR3 region has the DNA TGTGCCAGCAGCTTATCCCCGCCGACAGGCCAAGAGACCCAGTACTTC. Protein: CASSLSPPTGQETQYF.

This clone has only a few counts. The chain employs TRBV2 and TRBJ1-2; the match to TRBD1 covers 10 bases. The germline V gene has CDR1 SNHLY and CDR2 FYNNEI. Trimming removed 5 bases from V and 8 bases from J; junction bases left unmatched: 5. The CDR3 runs to 13 residues. CDR3 DNA: TGTGCCAGCAGTAGGGACAGGGGAGAAGGCTACACCTTC. Protein: CASSRDRGEGYTF.

The CDR3 loop is CASSRAEGIYEQYF. The CDR3 nucleotides are TGTGCCAGCAGCCGGGCGGAGGGTATCTACGAGCAGTACTTC. The chain employs TRBV7-9 and TRBJ2-7; possible D gene TRBD2, 6 bases. This CDR3 spans 14 amino acids. Germline-derived CDR1 and CDR2 are SEHNR and FQNEAQ (reference sequence). Trimming left V 5 bases short and J 3 bases short, with 14 bases between.

The gene calls are TRBV9 and TRBJ1-2, with D possibly matching TRBD1 (5 bases). Deletions cut 0 bases from V and 8 bases from J, with 8 bases between. The CDR3 extends over 12 amino acids. Germline V gene data show CDR1 as SGDLS and CDR2 as YYNGEE. In DNA form, the CDR3 reads TGTGCCAGCAGCGTAGAGGCAGGGGGCTACACCTTC. This encodes CASSVEAGGYTF.

The V call is TRBV11-2, the J call TRBJ2-1; D uncertain. The CDR3 loop spans 13 amino acids. Germline CDR1 SGHAT, CDR2 FQNNGV. V was cut by 5 bases and J by 4 bases, with 9 bases left in between. As DNA, the CDR3 is TGTGCCAGCAGCCACTCCCTGTACAATGAGCAGTTCTTC. It specifies CASSHSLYNEQFF.